This T cell receptor beta chain was captured by sequencing in a study of T cell changes during pregnancy in multiple sclerosis. This CDR3 region has 13 residues. The ends were cut back, 7 bases at V and 4 bases at J, with 14 bases in the middle. Germline loops: CDR1 SGHKS, CDR2 YYEKEE (reference sequence). Produced via immunoSEQ multiplex PCR; TCRdb's table is partial and in-frame only. This sample carries about 100,000 clones, 85% to 95% of them seen once, and the ten largest clones take around 2.7%. This chain uses TRBV5-5 with TRBJ1-1; D might be TRBD1 (6 bases). The clonotype originates from a female donor with multiple sclerosis, enrolled in a pregnancy study. The material sequenced was peripheral blood, taken in the first trimester of pregnancy. In nucleotides, the CDR3 is TGTGCCAGCGGGGGGGGGCAGGGCACTGAAGCTTTCTTT. This gives the protein CASGGGQGTEAFF.